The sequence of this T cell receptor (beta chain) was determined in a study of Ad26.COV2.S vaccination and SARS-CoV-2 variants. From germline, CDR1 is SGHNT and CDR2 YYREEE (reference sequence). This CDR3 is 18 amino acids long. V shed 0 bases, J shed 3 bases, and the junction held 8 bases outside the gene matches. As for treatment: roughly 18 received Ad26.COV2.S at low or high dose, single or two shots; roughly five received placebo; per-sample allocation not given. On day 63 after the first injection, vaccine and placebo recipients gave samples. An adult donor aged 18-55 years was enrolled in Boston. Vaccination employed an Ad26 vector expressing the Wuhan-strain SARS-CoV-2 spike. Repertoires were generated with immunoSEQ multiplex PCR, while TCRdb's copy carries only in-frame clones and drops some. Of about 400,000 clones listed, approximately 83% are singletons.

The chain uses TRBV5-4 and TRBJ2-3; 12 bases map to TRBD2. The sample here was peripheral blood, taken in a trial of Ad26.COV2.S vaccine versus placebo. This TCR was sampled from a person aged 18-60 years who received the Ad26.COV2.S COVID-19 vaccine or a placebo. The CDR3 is CASSLAASGRGATDTQYF. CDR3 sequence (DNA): TGTGCCAGCAGCTTGGCGGCTAGCGGGAGGGGGGCTACAGATACGCAGTATTTT. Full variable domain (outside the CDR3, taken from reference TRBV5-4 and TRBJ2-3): ETGVTQSPTHLIKTRGQQVTLRCSSQSGHNTVSWYQQALGQGPQFIFQYYREEENGRGNFPPRFSGLQFPNYSSELNVNALELDDSALYLCASSLAASGRGATDTQYFGPGTRLTVL.